A single sample is the source of the 26 T cell receptor beta chains below, sequenced in a study of OX40 agonist ivuxolimab in advanced cancers. Produced via immunoSEQ multiplex PCR; TCRdb's table is partial and in-frame only. This sample has more than 60,000 clones, with around 86% found just once. The sample here was CD4+ or CD8+ T cells sorted from blood, taken in a trial of the OX40 agonist ivuxolimab. Receptors were obtained from an adult with an advanced solid tumor such as melanoma, head and neck, liver or kidney cancer.

The chain links TRBV6-5 to TRBJ1-5, with 9 bases that match TRBD1. Germline loops: CDR1 MNHEY, CDR2 SVGAGI. J gave up 7 bases and V 0 bases, and 4 bases lay outside the gene matches. The CDR3 totals 15 residues. DNA for the CDR3: TGTGCCAGCAGTTACTCCGGACAGGGGAGCCAGCCCCAGCATTTT. Its protein is CASSYSGQGSQPQHF.

V and J are TRBV7-9 and TRBJ1-1; D remains ambiguous. The CDR3 extends over 11 amino acids. Germline assignment: CDR1 SEHNR and CDR2 FQNEAQ (reference sequence). The V end was cut by 1 base, the J end by 7 bases, with 4 bases between. DNA of the CDR3: TGTGCCAGCAGCTTAGTGGTTGAAGCTTTCTTT. Its protein product is CASSLVVEAFF.

CDR3 nucleotides: TGCAGCGCCACCTCCGACACGGCCTATGGCTACACCTTC. This encodes CSATSDTAYGYTF. This rearrangement joins TRBV29-1 to TRBJ1-2; D call uncertain. The CDR3 totals 13 residues. The germline V gene encodes CDR1 SQVTM and CDR2 ANQGSEA. Trimming left V 7 bases short and J 4 bases short, with 16 bases between.

The chain is built from TRBV4-1 and TRBJ1-6; D unresolved. Trimming cost V 1 base and J 7 bases, with 17 bases left between them. There are 17 residues in the CDR3. Germline CDR1 is MGHRA and CDR2 is YSYEKL. The CDR3 DNA reads TGCGCCAGCAGCCAAGGCCGGTTGGTGGGGAGCAATTCACCCCTCCACTTT. Translating gives CASSQGRLVGSNSPLHF.

The V call is TRBV6-5, the J call TRBJ1-6; D unclear. The V end lost 7 bases, the J end lost 0 bases, and 7 bases lay between the germline ends. This CDR3 has 14 residues. Germline CDR1 reads MNHEY; CDR2 reads SVGAGI. Here the CDR3 DNA reads TGTGCCAGCAACCCCAGCTCCTATAATTCACCCCTCCACTTT. Translating it yields CASNPSSYNSPLHF.

The chain is built from TRBV7-9 and TRBJ2-3; 8 nucleotides align to TRBD2. The CDR3 is 17 residues long. Germline-derived CDR1 and CDR2 are SEHNR and FQNEAQ (reference sequence). The trim removed 6 bases at V and 5 bases at J, leaving 16 bases unmatched. CDR3 coding DNA: TGTGCCAGCAGACTCGCTCTAGGACGCGGGAGGCTAGATACGCAGTATTTT. This translates into CASRLALGRGRLDTQYF.

The rearrangement links TRBV7-2 to TRBJ2-7; 7 bases are a match to TRBD1. The CDR3 runs 15 residues. CDR1 and CDR2 (germline): SGHTA, FQGNSA. V lost 5 bases and J lost 0; bases outside the gene matches: 7. The CDR3 nucleotides are TGTGCCAGCAGCGTTGGGACAGTCATCTCCTACGAGCAGTACTTC. Its protein product is CASSVGTVISYEQYF. Together with reference TRBV7-2 and TRBJ2-7, the CDR3 gives the full variable domain: GAGVSQSPSNKVTEKGKDVELRCDPISGHTALYWYRQSLGQGLEFLIYFQGNSAPDKSGLPSDRFSAERTGGSVSTLTIQRTQQEDSAVYLCASSVGTVISYEQYFGPGTRLTVT.

This chain links TRBV11-2 with TRBJ2-1; no clear D gene. The CDR3 sequence is 12 residues long. Germline CDR1 SGHAT, CDR2 FQNNGV. Trimming pared 0 bases from V and 10 bases from J, leaving 7 bases between. CDR3 in DNA: TGTGCCAGCAGCTTAGATGGGTCCGAGCAGTTCTTC. This translates into CASSLDGSEQFF.

The genes are TRBV5-1 and TRBJ2-7; 8 bases align to TRBD2. Germline V lookup: CDR1 SGHRS, CDR2 YFSETQ. The CDR3 has 16 amino acids. The V and J ends lost 0 bases and 7 bases, in that order; junction bases with no gene match: 12. The CDR3 region is CASSLDNSGVEGEQYF. CDR3 coding DNA: TGCGCCAGCAGCTTGGACAATAGCGGGGTTGAGGGAGAGCAGTACTTC.

The CDR3 nucleotides read TGTGCCAGCAGACCAGGGGGAAGGGCTGAAGCTTTCTTT. It is translated as CASRPGGRAEAFF. This chain joins TRBV27 and TRBJ1-1; 7 bases map to TRBD1. Per germline, CDR1 MNHEY and CDR2 SMNVEV (reference sequence). Unmatched junction bases numbered 7, after V lost 6 bases and J lost 6 bases. The CDR3 contains 13 residues.

The chain couples TRBV11-2 to TRBJ2-5; D assignment may be TRBD1 or TRBD2 (5 bases each). This CDR3 comprises 13 residues. Trimming stripped 5 bases from V and 1 base from J, with 8 bases between. Germline assignment: CDR1 SGHAT and CDR2 FQNNGV. DNA of the CDR3: TGTGCCAGCAGCCGGGACCTCCAAGAGACCCAGTACTTC. It specifies CASSRDLQETQYF.

V gene TRBV5-4 combines with J gene TRBJ2-5; no reliable D call. V was trimmed by 4 bases and J by 2 bases, leaving 12 bases between them. Germline loops: CDR1 SGHNT, CDR2 YYREEE (reference sequence). There are 14 residues in the CDR3. Here the CDR3 DNA reads TGTGCCAGCAGCCACCGTGCAGTTCAAGAGACCCAGTACTTC. It codes for CASSHRAVQETQYF. Full variable domain (rest looked up from reference TRBV5-4 and TRBJ2-5): ETGVTQSPTHLIKTRGQQVTLRCSSQSGHNTVSWYQQALGQGPQFIFQYYREEENGRGNFPPRFSGLQFPNYSSELNVNALELDDSALYLCASSHRAVQETQYFGPGTRLLVL.

The chain couples TRBV19 to TRBJ1-2, with D possibly matching TRBD1 (5 bases). In germline, CDR1 is LNHDA, CDR2 SQIVND (reference sequence). The CDR3 is 12 amino acids. The V and J ends lost 2 bases and 6 bases respectively, with 7 bases between them. The CDR3 DNA reads as TGTGCCAGTAGTATATGGGGGGATGGCTACACCTTC. This sequence encodes CASSIWGDGYTF.

This chain joins TRBV18 and TRBJ2-1; weak D call: TRBD2 (5 bases). The V end lost 3 bases, the J end lost 6 bases, and 12 bases lay between the germline ends. This CDR3 region has 14 residues. CDR1 KGHSH and CDR2 LQKENI come from the germline V gene. As DNA, the CDR3 is TGTGCCAGCTCACCCCCCCAGCGGACCAATGAGCAGTTCTTC. This sequence encodes CASSPPQRTNEQFF.

The genes are TRBV10-3 and TRBJ2-1, with TRBD1 as a possible D gene (7 bases). V lost 8 bases, J lost 5 bases, and 19 bases lay in between. Germline V gene lookup returns CDR1 ENHRY and CDR2 SYGVKD. The CDR3 sequence is 15 residues long. The DNA of the CDR3 is TGTGCCATCGCCCAGCCGACCAGGGGGGACAATGAGCAGTTCTTC. Its protein product is CAIAQPTRGDNEQFF.

This chain links TRBV9 with TRBJ2-5; a weak D match, TRBD2 (5 bases). Germline V gene sequence: CDR1 SGDLS, CDR2 YYNGEE. V was clipped by 4 bases and J by 5 bases, with 15 bases between them. This CDR3 comprises 14 residues. Written as DNA, the CDR3 is TGTGCCAGCAGCCCAGGAGGAAGCTACGAGACCCAGTACTTC. As protein: CASSPGGSYETQYF.

The V gene is TRBV27, the J gene TRBJ1-1, with no clear D. The CDR3 covers 16 residues. Per germline, CDR1 MNHEY and CDR2 SMNVEV (reference sequence). Trimming took off 0 bases at V and 0 bases at J, with 11 bases between the two ends. CDR3 coding DNA: TGTGCCAGCAGTTTATCTAATCCGGGGTTGAACACTGAAGCTTTCTTT. As protein: CASSLSNPGLNTEAFF.

The chain is built from TRBV4-3 and TRBJ1-2; D uncertain. V was clipped by 2 bases and J by 1 base, with 11 bases between them. Germline CDR1 reads LGHNA; CDR2 reads YSLEER. The CDR3 totals 15 residues. The CDR3 region has the DNA TGCGCCAGCAGCCAATCATCACAGATTAACTATGGCTACACCTTC. Translation gives CASSQSSQINYGYTF.

By sample fraction, this clone is medium-sized. The V call is TRBV6-5, the J call TRBJ1-5; unclear D gene. CDR1 MNHEY and CDR2 SVGAGI come from the germline V gene. The ends were cut back, 0 bases at V and 9 bases at J, with 9 bases in the middle. The CDR3 runs to 13 residues. CDR3: CASSYSTDGPQHF. Written as DNA, the CDR3 is TGTGCCAGCAGTTACTCGACCGACGGGCCCCAGCATTTT.

This rearrangement joins TRBV28 to TRBJ2-4; D not resolved. V lost 6 bases and J 3 bases, leaving 15 bases between the germline ends. The germline V gene encodes CDR1 MDHEN and CDR2 SYDVKM. The length of the CDR3 is 15 residues. The CDR3 loop is CASRDKENYKNIQYF. As DNA, the CDR3 is TGTGCCAGCAGAGACAAAGAAAACTACAAAAACATTCAGTACTTC.

This sequence joins TRBV7-2 and TRBJ2-5, with 7 bases that match TRBD1. Germline CDR1 and CDR2: SGHTA and FQGNSA. The V and J ends lost 4 bases and 5 bases, in that order; junction bases with no gene match: 10. There are 15 residues in the CDR3. The CDR3 nucleotides read TGTGCCAGCAGCTCCCGGGTAGGGGGCAGGGAGACCCAGTACTTC. The encoded protein is CASSSRVGGRETQYF.

This chain links TRBV7-2 with TRBJ2-7; D not resolved. V was clipped by 3 bases and J by 6 bases, with 15 bases between them. The length of the CDR3 is 14 residues. Germline CDR1 reads SGHTA; CDR2 reads FQGNSA. The CDR3: CASSLDRPLREQYF. The CDR3 DNA is TGTGCCAGCAGCTTGGACCGCCCTCTCCGCGAGCAGTACTTC.

This clone showed up just a few times. The V and J genes are TRBV5-1 and TRBJ2-6; 10 nucleotides agree with TRBD1. Per germline, CDR1 SGHRS and CDR2 YFSETQ. The J segment lost 2 bases and the V segment lost 1 base, leaving 9 bases of the junction unmatched. This CDR3 contains 19 residues. CDR3 sequence (DNA): TGCGCCAGCAGCTTGAGGACAGGGGGTATGCTTGCTGGGGCCAACGTCCTGACTTTC. Its protein product is CASSLRTGGMLAGANVLTF.

This chain links TRBV12-5 with TRBJ1-5, with D uncertain. Germline V gives CDR1 LGHNT, CDR2 FRNRAP. The CDR3 has 13 residues. The ends were cut back, 2 bases at V and 6 bases at J, with 8 bases in the middle. The CDR3 region has the DNA TGTGCTAGTGGTTTGCGGGTTGGTCAGCCCCAGCATTTT. This codes for CASGLRVGQPQHF.

This chain joins TRBV7-2 and TRBJ2-2, with TRBD2 matching 14 bases. Germline CDR1 and CDR2: SGHTA and FQGNSA. This CDR3 has 15 residues. The V segment lost 5 bases and the J segment 7 bases; nucleotides outside the gene matches: 3. The CDR3 bases are TGTGCCAGCAGCCTGACTAGCGGGAGGGGCGGGGAGCTGTTTTTT. It specifies CASSLTSGRGGELFF.

V gene TRBV5-1 combines with J gene TRBJ2-1; D may be TRBD1 or TRBD2 (5 bases each). Germline assignment: CDR1 SGHRS and CDR2 YFSETQ. This CDR3 is 13 amino acids long. The V gene lost 4 bases and the J gene lost 10 bases, with 15 bases spanning the gap. CDR3 in DNA: TGCGCCAGCAGCCCCGGGACCGCAAGGGAGCAGTTCTTC. Encoded protein: CASSPGTAREQFF.